Listed below are T cell receptor beta chains from one sample, sequenced in a study of shared clonotypes between healthy human individuals. TCRdb keeps only in-frame clones here, not all; method: immunoSEQ multiplex PCR. The table lists approximately 530,000 clones, about 96% of them singletons. The material sequenced was naive CD4+ T cells sorted from blood. These receptors originate from a woman younger than 45 in good health. Each CDR3 is given with its conserved first and last residue. D genes are given only for firm matches. Expanded clones are given a class, and other clones once, few, many or no size at all.

J | length | size | V | D | DNA | CDR3
TRBJ2-3 | 18 | NA | TRBV21-1 | NA | TGTGCCAGCAGCAGAGGGACTAGCGGGGAAACTAGCACAGATACGCAGTATTTT | CASSRGTSGETSTDTQYF
TRBJ2-2 | 13 | NA | TRBV27 | NA | TGTGCCAGCAGTCCCTCGTCCGCGGGGGAGCTGTTTTTT | CASSPSSAGELFF
TRBJ2-7 | 14 | NA | TRBV18 | NA | TGTGCCAGCTCACCCCCCTCGACTAGGCACGAGCAGTACTTC | CASSPPSTRHEQYF
TRBJ2-1 | 16 | NA | TRBV7-2 | NA | TGTGCCAGCAGCTTAGACGGAAGGAGCTCCTACAATGAGCAGTTCTTC | CASSLDGRSSYNEQFF
TRBJ2-1 | 17 | NA | TRBV5-1 | TRBD2 | TGCGCCAGCAGCTTGTCTACGGCGGGAGAGAGAAGAAATGAGCAGTTCTTC | CASSLSTAGERRNEQFF
TRBJ2-7 | 14 | NA | TRBV27 | NA | TGTGCCAGCAGAGACCCCGGGATGTCCTACGAGCAGTACTTC | CASRDPGMSYEQYF
TRBJ2-1 | 12 | NA | TRBV28 | TRBD1 | TGTGCCAGCAGTACAAGGGGGCGCGGGCAGTTCTTC | CASSTRGRGQFF
TRBJ2-6 | 17 | once | TRBV28 | NA | TGTGCCAGCACTAGTTCGGGACCCTTGGCTGGGGCCAACGTCCTGACTTTC | CASTSSGPLAGANVLTF
TRBJ2-7 | 17 | once | TRBV4-2 | TRBD2 | TGTGCCAGCAGCCAAGATTGGGCTAGCGGGAGGGCCTTCGAGCAGTACTTC | CASSQDWASGRAFEQYF
TRBJ2-5 | 15 | NA | TRBV19 | TRBD2 | TGTGCCAGTAGTCCTCCGGGACTAGCCATAGAGACCCAGTACTTC | CASSPPGLAIETQYF
TRBJ2-7 | 13 | NA | TRBV5-4 | NA | TGTGCCAGCAGCCGCGGGAATTCCTACGAGCAGTACTTC | CASSRGNSYEQYF
TRBJ2-7 | 19 | NA | TRBV19 | TRBD2 | TGTGCCAGTAGTAGGGAACTAGCAGGAGGAGCGGGACTTGGTTACGAGCAGTACTTC | CASSRELAGGAGLGYEQYF
TRBJ1-1 | 11 | NA | TRBV28 | NA | TGTGCCAGCAGGTTGGACACTGAAGCTTTCTTT | CASRLDTEAFF
TRBJ1-4 | 16 | NA | TRBV28 | NA | TGTGCCAGCAGTTTACCGAGGGGACACTTTAATGAAAAACTGTTTTTT | CASSLPRGHFNEKLFF
TRBJ2-2 | 15 | NA | TRBV27 | TRBD1 | TGTGCCAGCAGTTTAAGGACAGGGAACACCGGGGAGCTATTTTTT | CASSLRTGNTGELFF
TRBJ2-7 | 13 | NA | TRBV30 | NA | TGTGCCTGGAGTCCTTTCACCCAGGCCGAGCAGTACTTC | CAWSPFTQAEQYF
TRBJ2-7 | 17 | NA | TRBV5-4 | TRBD2 | TGTGCCAGCAGCCCCGGGGTAGCGGGAGCAGGGCCGTACGAGCAGTACTTC | CASSPGVAGAGPYEQYF
TRBJ1-1 | 16 | NA | TRBV5-1 | NA | TGCGCCAGCAGCTTGGGCGGGACAAGGGAGAACACTGAAGCTTTCTTT | CASSLGGTRENTEAFF